These 26 T cell receptor beta chains came from one sample sequenced in a study of control samples from healthy donors and cancer patients. Sequenced by immunoSEQ multiplex PCR; TCRdb stores in-frame clones only, minus some. This sample has roughly 150,000 clones, with 85% to 90% found just once. Sequencing was done on a sample of blood. Receptors were obtained from a young man in good health.

This clone was detected once. The CDR3 DNA reads as TGTGCCAGCAGCTTCCGTGAGACAGGCTCTGGAAACACCATATATTTT. Its translation: CASSFRETGSGNTIYF. This chain links TRBV5-6 with TRBJ1-3; perhaps TRBD1 as D (6 bases). The CDR3 contains 16 residues. Trimming removed 2 bases at V and 0 bases at J, with 12 bases between. Germline V lookup: CDR1 SGHDT, CDR2 YYEEEE.

This rearrangement joins TRBV28 to TRBJ2-7; D call uncertain. The CDR3 consists of 16 residues. The V and J ends lost 5 bases and 3 bases respectively, with 20 bases between them. Germline values: CDR1 MDHEN, CDR2 SYDVKM. For the CDR3, the DNA is TGTGCCAGCAGTCCGGCCGTTCACAATGGGTACTACGAGCAGTACTTC. It translates to CASSPAVHNGYYEQYF.

This rearrangement joins TRBV5-4 to TRBJ2-2; possibly TRBD2 for D (7 bases). The CDR3 totals 16 residues. Trimming stripped 3 bases from V and 6 bases from J, with 18 bases between. From germline, CDR1 is SGHNT and CDR2 YYREEE (reference sequence). Written as DNA, the CDR3 is TGTGCCAGCAGCTCCCCGGGGGGCTTTCTGGCCGGGGAGCTGTTTTTT. Translation gives CASSSPGGFLAGELFF. Looking up the rest from reference TRBV5-4 and TRBJ2-2 gives the full variable domain: ETGVTQSPTHLIKTRGQQVTLRCSSQSGHNTVSWYQQALGQGPQFIFQYYREEENGRGNFPPRFSGLQFPNYSSELNVNALELDDSALYLCASSSPGGFLAGELFFGEGSRLTVL.

The chain couples TRBV24-1 to TRBJ1-2; maybe TRBD1 (6 bases). CDR1 KGHDR and CDR2 SFDVKD come from the germline V gene. V was cut by 3 bases and J by 2 bases, with 9 bases left in between. The CDR3 totals 14 residues. The CDR3 nucleotides are TGTGCCACCAGTGATATGGACAGCAACTATGGCTACACCTTC. This sequence encodes CATSDMDSNYGYTF.

In its sample, this clone was seen a few times. The rearrangement links TRBV7-8 to TRBJ1-6; D unresolved. The V end was cut by 3 bases, the J end by 11 bases, with 11 bases between. The CDR3 loop spans 13 amino acids. From germline, CDR1 is SGHVS and CDR2 FQNEAQ. The CDR3 here is CASSFPGRTPLHF. The CDR3 DNA sequence: TGTGCCAGCAGCTTCCCCGGGCGAACACCCCTCCACTTT.

This chain links TRBV5-8 with TRBJ1-6; D unclear. Trimming stripped 1 base from V and 0 bases from J, with 14 bases between. The germline V gene has CDR1 SGHTS and CDR2 YDEGEE. This CDR3 spans 18 amino acids. The CDR3 coding sequence is TGTGCCAGCAGCTTGCGACTTCCTATGAGCTCCTATAATTCACCCCTCCACTTT. Translation gives CASSLRLPMSSYNSPLHF.

The genes are TRBV19 and TRBJ2-5, with D possibly TRBD1 on 5 matching bases. Per germline, CDR1 LNHDA and CDR2 SQIVND (reference sequence). Trimming took 4 bases from V and 2 from J, leaving 17 bases between them. The length of the CDR3 is 16 residues. CDR3 in amino acids: CASSKNRILTQETQYF. CDR3 nucleotide sequence: TGTGCCAGTAGTAAAAACAGGATCTTGACACAAGAGACCCAGTACTTC. Using reference TRBV19 and TRBJ2-5 for the parts outside the CDR3, the full variable domain is DGGITQSPKYLFRKEGQNVTLSCEQNLNHDAMYWYRQDPGQGLRLIYYSQIVNDFQKGDIAEGYSVSREKKESFPLTVTSAQKNPTAFYLCASSKNRILTQETQYFGPGTRLLVL.

The chain uses TRBV4-3 and TRBJ2-1, with no clear D. The CDR3 has 15 amino acids. V gave up 0 bases and J gave up 5 bases, with 11 bases separating them. CDR1 and CDR2 from the germline V gene are LGHNA and YSLEER. The CDR3 loop is CASSQDSAGHNEQFF. In nucleotides, the CDR3 is TGCGCCAGCAGCCAAGATTCAGCCGGCCACAATGAGCAGTTCTTC.

The J gene is TRBJ1-1, the V gene TRBV5-1; 10 bases align to TRBD1. Per the germline V gene, CDR1 is SGHRS and CDR2 is YFSETQ. V was pared by 4 bases and J by 3 bases, with 12 bases of the junction left unmatched. The CDR3 covers 17 residues. The CDR3 here is CASSLGQGVLADTEAFF. The DNA for the CDR3 is TGCGCCAGCAGCCTAGGACAGGGGGTCCTTGCGGACACTGAAGCTTTCTTT. The full variable domain, its missing parts supplied by reference TRBV5-1 and TRBJ1-1, is KAGVTQTPRYLIKTRGQQVTLSCSPISGHRSVSWYQQTPGQGLQFLFEYFSETQRNKGNFPGRFSGRQFSNSRSEMNVSTLELGDSALYLCASSLGQGVLADTEAFFGQGTRLTVV.

The CDR3 sequence: CASSLTGTTEAFF. The CDR3 nucleotides read TGTGCCAGCAGCTTAACAGGGACCACTGAAGCTTTCTTT. This chain connects TRBV5-5 to TRBJ1-1, with D maybe TRBD1 (6 bases). Trimming removed 2 bases from V and 4 bases from J, with 9 bases in between. This CDR3 spans 13 amino acids. The germline V gene has CDR1 SGHKS and CDR2 YYEKEE (reference sequence).

V gene TRBV7-2 combines with J gene TRBJ2-5, with D possibly matching TRBD2 (5 bases). Germline lookup yields CDR1 SGHTA and CDR2 FQGNSA. The CDR3 sequence is 14 residues long. Trimming stripped 0 bases from V and 5 bases from J, with 10 bases between. The CDR3 bases are TGTGCCAGCAGCTTAGCCGGGGAAGGGGAGACCCAGTACTTC. Translated: CASSLAGEGETQYF.

The gene calls are TRBV6-5 and TRBJ1-2; D is unresolved. Germline V lookup: CDR1 MNHEY, CDR2 SVGAGI. V gave up 0 bases and J gave up 4 bases, with 15 bases separating them. The CDR3 sequence is 16 residues long. CDR3 sequence (DNA): TGTGCCAGCAGTTACTCCCGCCTTGACCGATTCTATGGCTACACCTTC. Protein: CASSYSRLDRFYGYTF.

DNA of the CDR3: TGTGCCAGTAGGGAAACAGGGGGCAGGAACATTCAGTACTTC. As protein: CASRETGGRNIQYF. The chain has TRBV19 and TRBJ2-4, with 9 positions matching TRBD1. Looked up from germline, CDR1 is LNHDA and CDR2 is SQIVND (reference sequence). This CDR3 has 14 amino acids. V shed 6 bases, J shed 7 bases, and the junction held 7 bases outside the gene matches.

This clone was counted once. The chain uses TRBV6-5 and TRBJ1-4; weak D call: TRBD1 (6 bases). V lost 8 bases and J 5 bases, leaving 15 bases between the germline ends. This CDR3 is 14 amino acids long. The germline V gene has CDR1 MNHEY and CDR2 SVGAGI. CDR3: CASGLDSPNEKLFF. In nucleotides, the CDR3 is TGTGCCAGCGGATTGGACAGCCCCAATGAAAAACTGTTTTTT.

DNA of the CDR3: TGTGCCAGCAGCTTAGAGGGTGGGGCGGCAGGCTACACCTTC. It encodes CASSLEGGAAGYTF. The rearrangement links TRBV7-9 to TRBJ1-2; tentatively, D is TRBD1 (5 bases). The CDR3 runs to 14 residues. Between the trimmed V and J ends, which lost 1 base and 8 bases, there was a span of 14 bases. Germline CDR1 reads SEHNR; CDR2 reads FQNEAQ (reference sequence).

This rearrangement joins TRBV27 to TRBJ2-3, with 8 nucleotides matching TRBD1. The CDR3 has 15 residues. V gave up 6 bases and J gave up 6 bases; unmatched junction bases: 11. CDR1 is MNHEY and CDR2 is SMNVEV in the germline V gene (reference sequence). CDR3 coding DNA: TGTGCCAGCAGCGCTCCAGGGGGCGCGGGGGATACGCAGTATTTT. Protein sequence: CASSAPGGAGDTQYF.

This clone was found once. The rearrangement joins TRBV24-1 to TRBJ2-7, with D possibly TRBD1 on 6 matching bases. V dropped 4 bases and J dropped 2 bases, with 17 bases sitting between them. Germline CDR1 reads KGHDR; CDR2 reads SFDVKD. The length of the CDR3 is 16 residues. DNA of the CDR3: TGTGCCACCAGTGACCCCCGGGACACGGCGACCTACGAGCAGTACTTC. Translated, it gives CATSDPRDTATYEQYF.

The V and J genes are TRBV9 and TRBJ2-5; possibly TRBD1 for D (6 bases). This CDR3 has 14 residues. V lost 3 bases to trimming and J lost 1 base, with 10 bases between them. From germline, CDR1 is SGDLS and CDR2 YYNGEE. Here the CDR3 reads CASSAGTTQETQYF. CDR3 bases: TGTGCCAGCAGCGCCGGGACAACCCAAGAGACCCAGTACTTC.

This clone came up once. The rearrangement uses TRBV12-3 or TRBV12-4 and TRBJ2-5; D not certain. Trimming removed 3 bases from V and 13 bases from J, with 12 bases in between. The CDR3 spans 11 residues. The CDR3, as DNA: TGTGCCAGCAGTTTGAGGACCGGTCGGTACTTC. This sequence encodes CASSLRTGRYF.

The chain combines TRBV7-8 with TRBJ1-4; D not certain. CDR3 length: 15 amino acids. Germline-derived CDR1 and CDR2 are SGHVS and FQNEAQ. Deletions cut 1 base from V and 0 bases from J, with 6 bases between. The CDR3 coding sequence is TGTGCCAGCAGCTTAGAGCCTGCAACTAATGAAAAACTGTTTTTT. It specifies CASSLEPATNEKLFF.

V gene TRBV7-2 combines with J gene TRBJ2-1; 9 nucleotides align to TRBD2. Germline lookup yields CDR1 SGHTA and CDR2 FQGNSA. J gave up 4 bases and V 5 bases, and 9 bases lay outside the gene matches. The CDR3 sequence is 16 residues long. In DNA, the CDR3 is TGTGCCAGCAGCGGTGCTAGCGGGGCTAATTACAATGAGCAGTTCTTC. Protein product: CASSGASGANYNEQFF.

This clone was seen a single time. J is TRBJ2-3 and V is TRBV19; no definite D call. The V end lost 10 bases, the J end lost 0 bases, and 11 bases lay between the germline ends. This CDR3 has 13 residues. In germline, CDR1 is LNHDA, CDR2 SQIVND (reference sequence). In DNA, the CDR3 is TGTGCCACCCGCCCATCTAGCACAGATACGCAGTATTTT. Protein product: CATRPSSTDTQYF.

The J gene is TRBJ1-1, the V gene TRBV19; TRBD1 aligns across 8 bases. The CDR3 consists of 15 residues. CDR1 LNHDA and CDR2 SQIVND come from the germline V gene (reference sequence). Losses at the gene ends were 4 bases for V and 0 bases for J; bases not matched to a gene: 4. CDR3 loop: CASSTGGWMNTEAFF. The CDR3 DNA reads as TGTGCCAGTAGTACAGGGGGCTGGATGAACACTGAAGCTTTCTTT.

This chain links TRBV30 with TRBJ2-7; 9 bases agree with TRBD1. CDR3 length: 14 amino acids. Germline-derived CDR1 and CDR2 are GTSNPN and SVGIG (reference sequence). With 5 bases clipped from V and 6 bases from J, the junction kept 11 bases outside the gene matches. The CDR3: CAWAAGTGFFEQYF. The CDR3 coding sequence is TGTGCCTGGGCAGCCGGGACAGGGTTTTTCGAGCAGTACTTC.

This chain uses TRBV6-4 with TRBJ2-2, with no clear D. This CDR3 region has 15 residues. CDR1 and CDR2 from the germline V gene are MRHNA and SNTAGT. Trimming removed 4 bases from V and 0 bases from J, with 9 bases in between. The chain's CDR3 is CASSVDGPNTGELFF. Written as DNA, the CDR3 is TGTGCCAGCAGTGTAGACGGGCCGAACACCGGGGAGCTGTTTTTT.

The chain carries TRBV28 and TRBJ1-2, with D possibly TRBD1 on 5 matching bases. The CDR3 spans 17 residues. Trimming removed 6 bases at V and 5 bases at J, with 25 bases between. Germline values: CDR1 MDHEN, CDR2 SYDVKM. Here the CDR3 reads CASSRDQIEALKYGYTF. The DNA for the CDR3 is TGTGCCAGCAGCCGGGACCAAATAGAAGCGCTAAAGTATGGCTACACCTTC.